The clone carrying this TCR beta chain was recorded a few times. Antigen specificity is unknown. This sample is drawn from a study of PD-1 blockade in classical Hodgkin lymphoma. Study-level results: Relapsed/refractory patients reportedly had lower baseline diversity than newly diagnosed patients. With respect to the repertoire differences, their causes, possibly disease activity or prior therapy, remain undefined.

The time point was: newly diagnosed, previously untreated cHL patient sample. Magnetic negative selection of thawed PBMCs was the method by which CD4+ T cells were purified. What served as comparison were PBMCs in newly diagnosed, untreated classical Hodgkin lymphoma. The method was immunoSEQ multiplex PCR; TCRdb's version includes in-frame clones alone and lacks a portion of them. The sample includes tens of thousands of clones, about nine tenths of them seen just once. Germline assignment: CDR1 LNHDA and CDR2 SQIVND (reference sequence). The CDR3 is 15 amino acids. The ends were cut back, 0 bases at V and 5 bases at J, with 13 bases in the middle.

Source material: CD4+ T cells from blood. The TCR originated in a human donor with classical Hodgkin lymphoma. The V gene is TRBV19, the J gene TRBJ1-2, with D unclear. CDR3 DNA sequence: TGTGCCAGTAGTATAGATAAAGCGGCCACTTATGGCTACACCTTC. Translated, it gives CASSIDKAATYGYTF.